This is a list of T cell receptor delta chains from one sample in a study of gamma-delta T cells after stem cell transplantation. TCRdb reanalyzed the RT-PCR reads using CATT. The table lists about 1,300 delta-chain clones, 1.8% of them singletons. The sequenced sample consisted of gamma-delta T cells. The receptors here all came from a human donor. It is not recorded whose cells these are; they may come from a transplant donor. The CDR3 runs from the conserved cysteine through the conserved F or W. Fields, in order: V gene, D gene, clone size, J gene, CDR3 DNA, CDR3 protein. D genes are given only for firm matches. Clone size is shown for a subset of rows, as once, few, many or a class of expanded clone.

>TRDV2|TRDD3|hyperexpanded|TRDJ2
TGTGCCTGTGACGACGTACTGGGGGGCCTGACAGCACAACTCTTCTTT
CACDDVLGGLTAQLFF
>TRDV2|.|few|TRDJ1
TGTGCCTGTGACTCCGCCTCTCCCATCAACACCGATAAACTCATCTTT
CACDSASPINTDKLIF
>TRDV2|TRDD3|medium-sized|TRDJ1
TGTGCCTGTGACCCTCTGATGGGGGATACGCGCGAGTACACCGATAAACTCATCTTT
CACDPLMGDTREYTDKLIF
>TRDV2|TRDD3|large|TRDJ1
TGTGCCTGTGACCTCTGGGGGAACCCACGGTACACCGATAAACTCATCTTT
CACDLWGNPRYTDKLIF
>TRDV2|TRDD3|large|TRDJ3
TGTGCCTGTGACACCGTGGGGGATACTCCGAGCTCCTGGGACACCCGACAGATGTTTTTC
CACDTVGDTPSSWDTRQMFF
>TRDV2|.|large|TRDJ1
TGTGCCTGTGACAACGTGCCCCTTACTGGAGGGATCTACACCGATAAACTCATCTTT
CACDNVPLTGGIYTDKLIF
>TRDV2|TRDD3|.|TRDJ1
TGTGCCTGTGACACCCTGGGGGATTACGATAAACTCATCTTT
CACDTLGDYDKLIF
>TRDV2|TRDD3|few|TRDJ1
TGTGCCTGTGATCCTCTACTGGGGGATACCCACACCGATAAACTCATCTTT
CACDPLLGDTHTDKLIF
>TRDV1|TRDD3|medium-sized|TRDJ2
TGTGCTCTTGGGGAACTAGGTAGATGGGGGATACGCGACAGTGGGTTGACAGCACAACTCTTCTTT
CALGELGRWGIRDSGLTAQLFF
>TRDV2|TRDD3|few|TRDJ1
TGTGCCTGTGACAACGTGGGGGATCCTCACACCGATAAACTCATCTTT
CACDNVGDPHTDKLIF
>TRDV2|TRDD3|large|TRDJ3
TGTGCCTGTGACACCGCTCAATCTGGGGGATACTCCTGGGACACCCGACAGATGTTTTTC
CACDTAQSGGYSWDTRQMFF
>TRDV2|TRDD3|.|TRDJ1
TGTGCCTGTGACACCGTAGGTGGGGGATTAGACACCGATAAACTCATCTTT
CACDTVGGGLDTDKLIF
>TRDV2|TRDD3|.|TRDJ2
TGTGCCTGTGACAGAGTACTGGGGGGCCTGACAGCACAACTCTTCTTT
CACDRVLGGLTAQLFF
>TRDV2|TRDD3|.|TRDJ1
TGTGCCTGTGAGGCGATCCGGAGACTGGGGGACCCATACACCGATAAACTCATCTTT
CACEAIRRLGDPYTDKLIF
>TRDV2|TRDD3|medium-sized|TRDJ1
TGTGCCTGTGACCCCTTATCTACGGTACTGGGGGGATTTCCCTCGTACACCGATAAACTCATCTTT
CACDPLSTVLGGFPSYTDKLIF
>TRDV1|TRDD3|.|TRDJ1
TGTGCTCTTGGGGAAATCGGAGACTACTGGGGGATACAAGTGTCCGATAAACTCATCTTT
CALGEIGDYWGIQVSDKLIF
>TRDV2|.|few|TRDJ3
TGTGCCTGTGACACGGCTGGGGACACCTCCTGGGACACCCGACAGATGTTTTTC
CACDTAGDTSWDTRQMFF
>TRDV2|TRDD3|few|TRDJ1
TGTGCCTGTGACATTCTCACTGGGGGATACGGTCGGACCGATAAACTCATCTTT
CACDILTGGYGRTDKLIF
>TRDV2|TRDD3|large|TRDJ1
TGTGCCTGTGACCCTCTTTCCTTCCCCCCACTGGGGGACCTCCTGTACACCGATAAACTCATCTTT
CACDPLSFPPLGDLLYTDKLIF
>TRDV2|TRDD3|large|TRDJ3
TGTGCCTGTGACACCGCGTGGGGGATACAGGAGGGCTCCTGGGACACCCGACAGATGTTTTTC
CACDTAWGIQEGSWDTRQMFF
>TRDV2|TRDD3|.|TRDJ1
TGTGCCTGTGACCTACTGGGGGATACCCACACCGATAAACTCATCTTT
CACDLLGDTHTDKLIF
>TRDV2|TRDD3|large|TRDJ1
TGTGCCTGTGACACCCTACTGGGGGATACGCTGGCTACCGATAAACTCATCTTT
CACDTLLGDTLATDKLIF
>TRDV2|.|few|TRDJ1
TGTGCCTGTGACACCGTAGGCCATGGCGACACCGATAAACTCATCTTT
CACDTVGHGDTDKLIF
>TRDV2|TRDD3|.|TRDJ1
TGTGCCTGTGACCCTCTATCTACCCTGGGGGATACCGATAAACTCATCTTT
CACDPLSTLGDTDKLIF
>TRDV2|TRDD3|.|TRDJ3
TGTGCCTGTGACACCGGGTCTCTTACCGGGGGATACGCCTCCTGGGACACCCGACAGATGTTTTTC
CACDTGSLTGGYASWDTRQMFF
>TRDV2|TRDD3|few|TRDJ1
TGTGCCTGTGACCCAGTACTGGGGGATACGAGGACCGATAAACTCATCTTT
CACDPVLGDTRTDKLIF
>TRDV2|TRDD3|few|TRDJ1
TGTGCCTGTGACAGCCTTTTAAGGCTGGGGGCCCCAGAACTCACCGATAAACTCATCTTT
CACDSLLRLGAPELTDKLIF
>TRDV2|.|medium-sized|TRDJ1
TGTGCCTGTGACCCCCTACCTCCTAAGCTGGGGACCCGCACCGATAAACTCATCTTT
CACDPLPPKLGTRTDKLIF
>TRDV2|TRDD3|few|TRDJ1
TGTGCCTGTGACACCCTACGTACTGGGGGATACCTTTCCGATAAACTCATCTTT
CACDTLRTGGYLSDKLIF
>TRDV2|.|few|TRDJ1
TGTGCCTGTGACACACTGGAAGGGCCCACCGATAAACTCATCTTT
CACDTLEGPTDKLIF
>TRDV2|.|hyperexpanded|TRDJ1
TGTGCCTGCTTTCGGATACAGACCGATAAACTCATCTTT
CACFRIQTDKLIF
>TRDV2|TRDD3|.|TRDJ1
TGTGCCTGTGGTCGCCTGGGGGATACTACGAAGGTCATCTTT
CACGRLGDTTKVIF
>TRDV2|TRDD3|large|TRDJ1
TGTGCGATAGATGCCCTTTTTGGGGGATACGCGCCCCAGGACTACACCGATAAACTCATCTTT
CAIDALFGGYAPQDYTDKLIF
>TRDV2|.|few|TRDJ1
TGTGCCTGTGACACCCCCTGGGATAGTCGCACCGATAAACTCATCTTT
CACDTPWDSRTDKLIF
>TRDV2|TRDD3|large|TRDJ1
TGTGCCTGTGACCTACTAGGGGATACGGAGGCCGATAAACTCATCTTT
CACDLLGDTEADKLIF
>TRDV2|.|large|TRDJ1
TGTGCCTGTGACACCGTGGGGGGAAAGTACACCGATAAACTCATCTTT
CACDTVGGKYTDKLIF
>TRDV2|TRDD3|medium-sized|TRDJ1
TGTGCCTGTGACCCTGTACTGGGGGGCCAAACAGATTCCCTCTACACCGATAAACTCATCTTT
CACDPVLGGQTDSLYTDKLIF
>TRDV2|.|.|TRDJ1
TGTGCCTGTGACGAAATCTCGGGGGGCACCGATAAACTCATCTTT
CACDEISGGTDKLIF
>TRDV2|.|few|TRDJ1
TGTGCCTGTGACTCCGTACTGGCCACCGATAAACTCATCTTT
CACDSVLATDKLIF
>TRDV2|.|few|TRDJ1
TGTGCCTGTGGCACCGTCAGGAAACGGGGCGATAAACTCATCTTT
CACGTVRKRGDKLIF
>TRDV2|TRDD3|medium-sized|TRDJ1
TGTGCCTGTGACACCGTTGGGGGATCGAAGGGGGGCACCGATAAACTCATCTTT
CACDTVGGSKGGTDKLIF
>TRDV2|TRDD3|large|TRDJ1
TGTGCCTGTGACACCATCGGGGGATACGCGGTAGAAGTCGATAAACTCATCTTT
CACDTIGGYAVEVDKLIF
>TRDV2|TRDD3|medium-sized|TRDJ1
TGTGCCTGTGACACCGTTGGTGGGGGATACGTACGAGGGGGAACCGATAAACTCATCTTT
CACDTVGGGYVRGGTDKLIF
>TRDV2|TRDD3|few|TRDJ1
TGTGCCTGTGACGTACTGGGGGATATTACCGATAAACTCATCTTT
CACDVLGDITDKLIF
>TRDV2|.|large|TRDJ1
TGTGCCTGTGACACCGTGGGACAAAAGGTCACCGATAAACTCATCTTT
CACDTVGQKVTDKLIF
>TRDV1|.|.|TRDJ1
TGTGCTCTTGGTACCCTTCCTACGGTTACTGGGGGATCGCTCATCTTT
CALGTLPTVTGGSLIF
>TRDV2|TRDD3|large|TRDJ3
TGTGCCTGTGACACTGCGTCTGGGGGACTCTCCTGGGACACCCGACAGATGTTTTTC
CACDTASGGLSWDTRQMFF
>TRDV2|TRDD3|few|TRDJ3
TGTGCCTGTGACACCGCCTGGGGGGGGCAGAACTCCTGGGACACCCGACAGGTGTTTTTC
CACDTAWGGQNSWDTRQVFF
>TRDV2|TRDD3|medium-sized|TRDJ1
TGTGCCTGTGACACCGTAGTTAACCCCGGACTGGGGGTCGGTCACACCGATAAACTCATCTTT
CACDTVVNPGLGVGHTDKLIF
>TRDV2|TRDD3|medium-sized|TRDJ3
TGTGCCTGTGACTCCTCTGGGGGATTCAGCTCCTGGGACACCCGACAGATGTTTTTC
CACDSSGGFSSWDTRQMFF
>TRDV2|.|large|TRDJ1
TGTGCCTGTGACACCCTCTTCTCCAACCTCGGGGGAAATAAGTGGAGCGATAAACTCATCTTT
CACDTLFSNLGGNKWSDKLIF
>TRDV2|TRDD3|.|TRDJ1
TGTGCCTGTGACACCCTGGGGGATACGCGAGGTGACACCGATAAACTCATCTTT
CACDTLGDTRGDTDKLIF
>TRDV2|.|.|TRDJ1
TGTGCCTGTGGCTCAGTACTGTGGGATCCTGCATCCACCGATAAACTCATCTTT
CACGSVLWDPASTDKLIF
>TRDV2|TRDD3|.|TRDJ1
TGTGCCTGTGACACCGTACTGGGGGATCCTGCATCCACCGATAAACTCATCTTT
CACDTVLGDPASTDKLIF
>TRDV2|.|large|TRDJ1
TGTGCCTGTGACACCTTGGGGGCAGACACCGATAAACTCATCTTT
CACDTLGADTDKLIF
>TRDV2|TRDD3|few|TRDJ1
TGTGCCTGTGACCCACTGGGGGATACCCTCCCACACACCGATAAACTCATCTTT
CACDPLGDTLPHTDKLIF
>TRDV2|TRDD3|.|TRDJ2
TGTGCCTGTGACACTGTGTCTGGGGCGATACTGGGGGATACGACAGCACAACTCTTCTTT
CACDTVSGAILGDTTAQLFF
>TRDV2|.|medium-sized|TRDJ1
TGTGCCTGTGACCCCTGGAAGTCCAGATCTTCCGATAAACTCATCTTT
CACDPWKSRSSDKLIF
>TRDV2|.|large|TRDJ1
TGTGCCTGTGACACCGTTGGGGTCCACCCCGATAAACTCATCTTT
CACDTVGVHPDKLIF
>TRDV2|TRDD3|medium-sized|TRDJ3
TGTGCCTGTGACTCGGTACTGGGGGATACTACGAGCTCCTGGGACACCCGACAGATGTTTTTC
CACDSVLGDTTSSWDTRQMFF